This T cell receptor (beta chain) was obtained from a study of a mutant IDH1 vaccine in newly diagnosed glioma. To note about this clone: What it binds is unknown.

Sequencing used immunoSEQ multiplex PCR; TCRdb keeps in-frame clones, though not all of them. This repertoire shows approximately 58,000 clones, about four fifths found once; its top ten account for 3.8%. As for time point: week 47, end of study. The study gave 300 ug of mutant IDH1 20-mer peptide per vaccine dose, with topical imiquimod. In germline, CDR1 is SQVTM, CDR2 ANQGSEA. V lost 3 bases and J lost 10, with 15 bases in between. The CDR3 sequence is 12 residues long. This specimen was PBMCs, taken from a glioma patient whose treatment included an IDH1 peptide vaccine. This chain links TRBV29-1 with TRBJ1-2; a weak D match, TRBD1 (5 bases). This clonotype originated in a man between 25 and 39 years old with glioma. In DNA, the CDR3 is TGCAGCGTTGATGCGACACAACAGGACTACACCTTC. It is translated as CSVDATQQDYTF.